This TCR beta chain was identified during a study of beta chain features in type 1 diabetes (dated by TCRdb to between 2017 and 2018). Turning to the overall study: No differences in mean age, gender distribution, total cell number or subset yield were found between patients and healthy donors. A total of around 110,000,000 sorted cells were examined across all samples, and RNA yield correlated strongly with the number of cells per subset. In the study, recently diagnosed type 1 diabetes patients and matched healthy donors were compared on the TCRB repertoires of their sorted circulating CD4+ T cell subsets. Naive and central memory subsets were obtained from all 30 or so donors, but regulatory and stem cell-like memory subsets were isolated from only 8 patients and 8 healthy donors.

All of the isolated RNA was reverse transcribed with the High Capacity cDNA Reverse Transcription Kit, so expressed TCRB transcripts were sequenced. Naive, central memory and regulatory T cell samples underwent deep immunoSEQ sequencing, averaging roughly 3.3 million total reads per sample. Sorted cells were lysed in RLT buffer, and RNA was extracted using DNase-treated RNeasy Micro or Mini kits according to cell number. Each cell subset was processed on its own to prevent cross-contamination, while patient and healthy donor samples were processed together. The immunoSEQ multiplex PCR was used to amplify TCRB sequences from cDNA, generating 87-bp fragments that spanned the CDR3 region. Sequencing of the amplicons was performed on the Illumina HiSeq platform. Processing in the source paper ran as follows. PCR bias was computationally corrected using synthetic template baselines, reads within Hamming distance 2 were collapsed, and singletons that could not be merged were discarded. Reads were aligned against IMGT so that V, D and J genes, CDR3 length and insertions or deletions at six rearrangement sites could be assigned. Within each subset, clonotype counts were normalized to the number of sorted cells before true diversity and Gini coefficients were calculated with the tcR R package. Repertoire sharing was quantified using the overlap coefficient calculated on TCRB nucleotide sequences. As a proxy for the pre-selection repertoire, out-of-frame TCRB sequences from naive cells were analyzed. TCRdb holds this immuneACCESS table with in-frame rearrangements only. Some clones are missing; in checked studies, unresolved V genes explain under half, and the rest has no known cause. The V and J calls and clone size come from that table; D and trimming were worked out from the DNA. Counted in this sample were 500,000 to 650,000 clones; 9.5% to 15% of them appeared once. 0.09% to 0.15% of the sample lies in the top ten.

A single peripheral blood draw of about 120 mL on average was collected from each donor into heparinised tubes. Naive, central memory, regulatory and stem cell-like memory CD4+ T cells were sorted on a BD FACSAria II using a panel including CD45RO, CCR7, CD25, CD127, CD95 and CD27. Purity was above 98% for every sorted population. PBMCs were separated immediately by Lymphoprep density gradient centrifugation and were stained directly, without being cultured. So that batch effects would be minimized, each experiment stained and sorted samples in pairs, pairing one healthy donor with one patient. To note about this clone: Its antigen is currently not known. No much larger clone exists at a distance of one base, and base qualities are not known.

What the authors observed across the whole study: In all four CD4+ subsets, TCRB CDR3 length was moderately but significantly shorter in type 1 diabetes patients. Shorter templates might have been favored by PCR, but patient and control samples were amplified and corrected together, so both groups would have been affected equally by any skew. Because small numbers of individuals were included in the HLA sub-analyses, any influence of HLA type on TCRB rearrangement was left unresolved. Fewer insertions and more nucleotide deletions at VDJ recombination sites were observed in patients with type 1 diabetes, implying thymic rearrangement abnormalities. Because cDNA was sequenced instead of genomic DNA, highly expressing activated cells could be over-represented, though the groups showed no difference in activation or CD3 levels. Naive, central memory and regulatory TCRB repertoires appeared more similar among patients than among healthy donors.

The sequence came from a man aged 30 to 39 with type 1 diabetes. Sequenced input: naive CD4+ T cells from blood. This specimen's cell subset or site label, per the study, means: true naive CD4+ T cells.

The nucleotide sequence is given as TGCGCCAGCAGCCAGTTACAGGGAGACAATCAGCCCCAGCATTTT. Translated, this gives CASSQLQGDNQPQHF. The rearranged chain carries TRBV4-1 and TRBJ1-5, and TRBD1 may be the D gene, going by 6 matching bases. From the germline V gene, CDR1 is MGHRA and CDR2 is YSYEKL. From cysteine to phenylalanine, the CDR3 is 15 amino acids long. The sequence is cut down to CDR3 DNA, 45 bases in frame from base 1. V and J are truncated by 3 bases and 3 bases respectively, leaving an intervening sequence of 12 bases.